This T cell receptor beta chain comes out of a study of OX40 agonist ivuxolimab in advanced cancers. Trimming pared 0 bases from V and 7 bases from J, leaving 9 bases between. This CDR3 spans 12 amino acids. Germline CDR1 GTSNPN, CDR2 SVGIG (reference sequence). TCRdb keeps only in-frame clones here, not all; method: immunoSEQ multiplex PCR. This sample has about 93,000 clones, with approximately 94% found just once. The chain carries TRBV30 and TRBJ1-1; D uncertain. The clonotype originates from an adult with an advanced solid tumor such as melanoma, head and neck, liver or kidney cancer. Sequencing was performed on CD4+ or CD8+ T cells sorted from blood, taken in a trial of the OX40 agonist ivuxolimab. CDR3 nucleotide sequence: TGTGCCTGGAGTGTAGTGTCGAATGAAGCTTTCTTT. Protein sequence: CAWSVVSNEAFF.